A single sample gave rise to the 3 T cell receptor beta chains below, sequenced in a study of CD8 T cells in Susac syndrome. A quantity of about 0.5 to 1 ug RNA underwent reverse transcription using random hexamers. TCRdb re-derived calls from the immunoSEQ multiplex PCR reads in MiXCR, one entry per CDR3 protein. The table records approximately 83,000 distinct CDR3 sequences, 94% of them present only once. The sequenced sample consisted of CD8+ T cells from PBMCs. The receptor source for this set is a human donor with Susac syndrome.

The J gene is TRBJ2-5, the V gene TRBV20-1; TRBD2 matches at 9 bases. In germline, CDR1 is DFQATT, CDR2 SNEGSKA (reference sequence). The CDR3 extends over 15 amino acids. V shed 5 bases and J 4 bases; nucleotides not matched to a gene: 11. The CDR3 region has the DNA TGCAGTGCTTCGTCGTGGACTAGCGATGGAGAGACCCAGTACTTC. Translating gives CSASSWTSDGETQYF.

The chain combines TRBV6-2 or TRBV6-3 with TRBJ2-2, with D perhaps TRBD1 (6 bases). Per germline, CDR1 MNHEY and CDR2 SVGEGT. V was pared by 1 base and J by 4 bases, with 10 bases between. The CDR3 loop spans 15 amino acids. The CDR3, as DNA: TGTGCCAGCAGTTACTGGGGGCGCTTCACCGGGGAGCTGTTTTTT. It codes for CASSYWGRFTGELFF.

Comment on this clonotype: A read error may account for a junction end that differs from germline. The chain is built from TRBV5-1 and TRBJ2-7; the D gene is possibly TRBD2 (5 bases). CDR1 is SGHRS and CDR2 is YFSETQ in the germline V gene. The length of the CDR3 is 14 residues. The CDR3 DNA sequence: TGCGCCAGCAGCTCTTGGTCGGACTCCGACGAGCAGTACTTC. Translated: CASSSWSDSDEQYF.